This T cell receptor beta chain was captured by sequencing in a study of control samples from healthy donors and cancer patients. Profiled with immunoSEQ multiplex PCR; TCRdb holds only in-frame clones, not every one. The profile shows more than 100,000 clones, 88% of them singletons. This clone was seen only once. The V end was cut by 5 bases, the J end by 0 bases, with 14 bases between. The CDR3 has 16 amino acids. Germline V gene lookup returns CDR1 LNHDA and CDR2 SQIVND (reference sequence). Source material: blood. The chain employs TRBV19 and TRBJ1-3; possible D gene TRBD1, 5 bases. The clonotype was recovered from a man aged 40-50 years in good health. CDR3 loop: CASSLPGPFSGNTIYF. In DNA, the CDR3 is TGTGCCAGTAGTCTTCCGGGACCCTTCTCTGGAAACACCATATATTTT.